The clone carrying this T cell receptor beta chain was found many times. Its specificity is unknown. Peripheral blood was drawn, around 9.4 milliliters per donor. This sample is part of a study of blood T cells in healthy people across ages. PCR was performed a second time for roughly 7 to 12 cycles using a sample-barcoded 5' primer and a J-beta primer mix. TCRdb redid the calling of the 5' RACE reads with MiXCR, one entry per CDR3 protein. The sample shows around 1.7 million distinct CDR3 sequences, roughly 30% of them seen only once. The junction had 11 bases not matched to a gene; V was cut back by 7 bases and J by 3 bases. The CDR3 is made up of 14 amino acids. CDR1 and CDR2 from the germline V gene are SQVTM and ANQGSEA. Study-level points and caveats: Expanded clonotype changes were possibly confounded by unknown donor CMV status. Naive and antigen-experienced cells could not be conclusively compared, given unsorted PBMCs.

Sequencing was done on a sample of blood. This chain connects TRBV29-1 to TRBJ2-5, with TRBD2 matching over 7 bases. The origin of this receptor is a woman between 25 and 40 years old in good health. CDR3 bases: TGCAGCGCCGGAGGAACTAGCGTAAAAGAGACCCAGTACTTC. Amino acids: CSAGGTSVKETQYF. Full variable domain (missing parts from reference TRBV29-1 and TRBJ2-5): SAVISQKPSRDICQRGTSLTIQCQVDSQVTMMFWYRQQPGQSLTLIATANQGSEATYESGFVIDKFPISRPNLTFSTLTVSNMSPEDSSIYLCSAGGTSVKETQYFGPGTRLLVL.